The clone carrying this T cell receptor (beta chain) was seen repeatedly, ten times or more. No antigen is known for it. The germline V gene encodes CDR1 MDHEN and CDR2 SYDVKM. Trimming at V came to 4 bases and at J to 7 bases, leaving 8 bases not matched to a gene. This CDR3 is built from 15 residues. Amplifying from RNA transcripts, the study obtained TCR beta CDR3 regions. Second-round multiplex PCR came after a first-round RT-PCR that employed HTBI primers. TCRdb re-derived calls from the multiplex PCR reads in MiXCR, one entry per CDR3 protein. The sample has about 480,000 distinct CDR3 sequences, approximately 15% seen once; the top ten hold roughly 10%. These data come from a study of Graves' ophthalmopathy and Graves' hyperthyroidism. Whole-study results and caveats: Most thyroid-expanded clonotypes exceeding 0.001 frequency were also found in blood.

Donors with ophthalmopathy: moderate-to-severe activity, CAS ≥3, NOSPECS ≥4, duration under 3 months. Exclusion covered patients with other autoimmune diseases or uncontrolled infections (as well as pregnancy or lactation). The sample was blood. The receptor was isolated from a woman under 40 with Graves' ophthalmopathy. This rearrangement joins TRBV28 to TRBJ1-5, with 9 bases lining up with TRBD1. As DNA, the CDR3 is TGTGCCAGCAGTTCAGGGCCGGGACAGGGACAGCCCCAGCATTTT. Protein: CASSSGPGQGQPQHF.